This section outlines one TCR beta chain sequence together with its context. Its target is not known. Measured with immunoSEQ multiplex PCR; TCRdb has only the in-frame clones, and not every one. The data show 130,000 or so clones, about 93% seen once. The sample is drawn from a study of T cell responses to AZD1222 COVID-19 vaccine. The study, taken as a whole, reports: Reportedly, close to half of spike-specific TCRs are directed against unmutated variant regions.

The input for sequencing was peripheral blood, taken on day 0 of AZD1222 vaccination. This sequence originates from an adult in good health.

The DNA of the CDR3 is TGTGCCAGCAGCGCAGCCCCCCCGACCGTTTCTGGAAACACCATATATTTT. Translating gives CASSAAPPTVSGNTIYF. The chain links TRBV7-2 to TRBJ1-3; D gene uncertain. This CDR3 spans 17 amino acids. Germline values: CDR1 SGHTA, CDR2 FQGNSA. V dropped 5 bases and J dropped 1 base, with 18 bases sitting between them.